The sequence of this TCR beta chain was determined in a study of shared clonotypes between healthy human individuals. Trimming removed 2 bases at V and 7 bases at J, with 18 bases between. This CDR3 region has 15 residues. CDR1 is SGHRS, CDR2 YFSETQ, per germline. Each PCR replicate from the sorted subsets contained about 200 ng DNA, which is 25,000 to 30,000 T cell genomes. Authors' processing steps: Filtering differed since immunoSEQ provided only junctions, with no quality scores. This table comes from immunoSEQ multiplex PCR, and its TCRdb copy is limited to in-frame clones, with some not included. V and J calls plus clone size are reproduced from that table; the DNA served to infer D and trimming. The sample shows about 1 million clones, around three quarters of them seen only once. Donors were healthy HIV-negative adults without recently reported acute infections or vaccinations. CD45RA-negative memory and CD45RA+ naive subsets were split from the CD4+ cells.

The receptor comes from a man between 18 and 29 years old in good health. Some clones in this sample may be carry-over from other donors' samples. The sequencing input was memory CD4+ T cells from PBMCs. The subset: CD45RA-negative fraction. The rearrangement joins TRBV5-1 to TRBJ1-2; the D gene is possibly TRBD1 (5 bases). CDR3 region: CASSFVEGRGVGYTF. In DNA, the CDR3 is TGCGCCAGCAGCTTCGTCGAGGGGCGAGGAGTTGGCTACACCTTC.